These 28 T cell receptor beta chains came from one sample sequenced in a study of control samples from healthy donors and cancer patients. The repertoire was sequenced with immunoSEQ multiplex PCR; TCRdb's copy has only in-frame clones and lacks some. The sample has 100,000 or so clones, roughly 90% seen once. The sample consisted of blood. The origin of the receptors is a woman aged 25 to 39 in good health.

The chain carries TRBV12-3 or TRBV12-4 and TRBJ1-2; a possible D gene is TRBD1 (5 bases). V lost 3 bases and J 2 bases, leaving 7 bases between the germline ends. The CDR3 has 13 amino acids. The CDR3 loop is CASSFPGNYGYTF. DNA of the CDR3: TGTGCCAGCAGTTTCCCAGGGAACTATGGCTACACCTTC.

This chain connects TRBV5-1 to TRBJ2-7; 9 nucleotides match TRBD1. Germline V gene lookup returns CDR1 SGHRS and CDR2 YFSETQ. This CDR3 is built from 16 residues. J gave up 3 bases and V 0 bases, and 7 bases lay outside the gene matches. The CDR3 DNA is TGCGCCAGCAGCTTGGCCCCGGGACAGGGTAACTACGAGCAGTACTTC. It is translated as CASSLAPGQGNYEQYF.

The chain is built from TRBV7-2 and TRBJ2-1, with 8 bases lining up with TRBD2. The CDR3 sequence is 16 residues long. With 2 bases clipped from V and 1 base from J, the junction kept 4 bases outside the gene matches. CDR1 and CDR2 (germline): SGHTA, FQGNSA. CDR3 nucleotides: TGTGCCAGCAGCTTACAAGCGGGGGTATCCTACAATGAGCAGTTCTTC. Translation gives CASSLQAGVSYNEQFF. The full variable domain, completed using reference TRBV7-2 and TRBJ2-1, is GAGVSQSPSNKVTEKGKDVELRCDPISGHTALYWYRQSLGQGLEFLIYFQGNSAPDKSGLPSDRFSAERTGGSVSTLTIQRTQQEDSAVYLCASSLQAGVSYNEQFFGPGTRLTVL.

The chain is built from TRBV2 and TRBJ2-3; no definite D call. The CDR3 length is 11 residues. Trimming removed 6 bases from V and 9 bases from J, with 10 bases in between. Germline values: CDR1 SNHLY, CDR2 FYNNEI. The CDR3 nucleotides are TGTGCCAGCAGCCGAGAAGGGACGCAGTATTTT. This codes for CASSREGTQYF.

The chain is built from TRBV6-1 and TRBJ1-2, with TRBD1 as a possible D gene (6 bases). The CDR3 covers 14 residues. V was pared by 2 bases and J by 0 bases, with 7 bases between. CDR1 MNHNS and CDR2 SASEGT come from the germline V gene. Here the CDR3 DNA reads TGTGCCAGCAGTGAAAGGGGGACTAACTATGGCTACACCTTC. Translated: CASSERGTNYGYTF.

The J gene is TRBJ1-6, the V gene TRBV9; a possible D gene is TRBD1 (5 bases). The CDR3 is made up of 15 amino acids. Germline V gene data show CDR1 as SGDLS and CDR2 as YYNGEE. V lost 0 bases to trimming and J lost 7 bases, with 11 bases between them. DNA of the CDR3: TGTGCCAGCAGCGTAGATGGGGGGATAAATTCACCCCTCCACTTT. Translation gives CASSVDGGINSPLHF.

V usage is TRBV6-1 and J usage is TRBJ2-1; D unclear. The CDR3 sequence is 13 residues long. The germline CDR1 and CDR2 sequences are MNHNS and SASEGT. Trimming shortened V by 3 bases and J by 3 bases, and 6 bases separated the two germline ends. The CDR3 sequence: CASSDGYYNEQFF. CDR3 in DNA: TGTGCCAGCAGTGACGGGTACTACAATGAGCAGTTCTTC.

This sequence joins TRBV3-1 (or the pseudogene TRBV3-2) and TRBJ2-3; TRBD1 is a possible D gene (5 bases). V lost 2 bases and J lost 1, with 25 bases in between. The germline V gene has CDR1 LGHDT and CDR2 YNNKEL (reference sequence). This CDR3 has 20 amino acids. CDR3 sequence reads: CASSQPFKGLDLGGTDTQYF. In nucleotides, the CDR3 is TGTGCCAGCAGCCAACCATTCAAGGGGCTAGATTTAGGCGGCACAGATACGCAGTATTTT.

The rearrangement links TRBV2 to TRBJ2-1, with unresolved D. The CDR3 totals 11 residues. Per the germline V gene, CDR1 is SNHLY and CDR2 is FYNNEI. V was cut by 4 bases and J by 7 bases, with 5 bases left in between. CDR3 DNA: TGTGCCAGCAGTGGCGAGAATGAGCAGTTCTTC. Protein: CASSGENEQFF.

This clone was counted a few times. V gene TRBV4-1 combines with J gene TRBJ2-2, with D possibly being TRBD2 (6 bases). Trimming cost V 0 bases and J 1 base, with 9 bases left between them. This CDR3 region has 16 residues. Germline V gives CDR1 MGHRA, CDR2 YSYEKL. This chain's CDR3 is CASSQDGTVNTGELFF. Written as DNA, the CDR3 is TGCGCCAGCAGCCAAGATGGGACTGTGAACACCGGGGAGCTGTTTTTT.

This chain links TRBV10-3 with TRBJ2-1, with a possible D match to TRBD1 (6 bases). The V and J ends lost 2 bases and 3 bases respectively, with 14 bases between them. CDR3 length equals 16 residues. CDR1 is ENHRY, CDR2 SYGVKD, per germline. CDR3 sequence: CAISELTGTIYNEQFF. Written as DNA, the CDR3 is TGTGCCATCAGTGAGCTCACAGGGACAATCTACAATGAGCAGTTCTTC.

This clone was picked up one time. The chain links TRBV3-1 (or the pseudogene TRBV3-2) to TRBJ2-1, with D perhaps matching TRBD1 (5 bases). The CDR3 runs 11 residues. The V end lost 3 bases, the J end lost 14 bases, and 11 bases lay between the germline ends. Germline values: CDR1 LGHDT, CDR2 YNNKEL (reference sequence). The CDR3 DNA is TGTGCCAGCAGCCAGGACAAACGGGAGTTCTTC. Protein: CASSQDKREFF.

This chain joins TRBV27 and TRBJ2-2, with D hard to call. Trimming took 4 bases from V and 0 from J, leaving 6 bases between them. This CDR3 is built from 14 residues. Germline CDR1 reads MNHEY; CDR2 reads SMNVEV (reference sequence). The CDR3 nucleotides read TGTGCCAGCAGTTCCTGGACGAACACCGGGGAGCTGTTTTTT. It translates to CASSSWTNTGELFF.

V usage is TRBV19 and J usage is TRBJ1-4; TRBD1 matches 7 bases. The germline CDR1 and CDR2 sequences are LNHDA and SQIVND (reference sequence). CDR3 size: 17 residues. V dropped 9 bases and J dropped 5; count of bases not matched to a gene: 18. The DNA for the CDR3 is TGTGCCAGCGCCCCGGGACAGCTGCCGACCGGGAATGAAAAACTGTTTTTT. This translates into CASAPGQLPTGNEKLFF.

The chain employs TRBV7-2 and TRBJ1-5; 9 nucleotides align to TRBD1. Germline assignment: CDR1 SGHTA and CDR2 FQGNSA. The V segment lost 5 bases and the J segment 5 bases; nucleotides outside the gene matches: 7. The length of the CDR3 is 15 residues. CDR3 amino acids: CASSPQTGGYQPQHF. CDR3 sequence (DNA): TGTGCCAGCAGCCCCCAGACAGGGGGGTATCAGCCCCAGCATTTT.

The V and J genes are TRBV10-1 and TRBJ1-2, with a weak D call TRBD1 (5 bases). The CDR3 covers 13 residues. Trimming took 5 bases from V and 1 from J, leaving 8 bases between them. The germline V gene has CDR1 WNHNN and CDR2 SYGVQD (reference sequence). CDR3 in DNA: TGCGCCAGCAGTTTCGACAGTAACTATGGCTACACCTTC. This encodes CASSFDSNYGYTF.

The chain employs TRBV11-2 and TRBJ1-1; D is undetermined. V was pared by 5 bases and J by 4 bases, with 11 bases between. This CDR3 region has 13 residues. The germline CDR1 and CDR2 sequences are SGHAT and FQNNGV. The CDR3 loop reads CASSLGWGTEAFF. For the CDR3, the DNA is TGTGCCAGCAGCCTCGGATGGGGCACTGAAGCTTTCTTT.

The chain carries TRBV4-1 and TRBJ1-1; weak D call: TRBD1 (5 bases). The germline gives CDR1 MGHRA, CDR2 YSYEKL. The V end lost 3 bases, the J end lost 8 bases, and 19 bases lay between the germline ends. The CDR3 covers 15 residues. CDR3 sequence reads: CASSHPEEGTGEAFF. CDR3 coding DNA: TGCGCCAGCAGCCACCCCGAAGAAGGGACGGGGGAAGCTTTCTTT.

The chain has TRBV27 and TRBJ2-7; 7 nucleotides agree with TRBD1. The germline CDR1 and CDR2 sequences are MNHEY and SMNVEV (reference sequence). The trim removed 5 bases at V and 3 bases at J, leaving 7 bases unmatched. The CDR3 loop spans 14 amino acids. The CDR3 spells CASSRGQVSYEQYF. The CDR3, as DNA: TGTGCCAGCAGTAGAGGACAGGTGAGCTACGAGCAGTACTTC.

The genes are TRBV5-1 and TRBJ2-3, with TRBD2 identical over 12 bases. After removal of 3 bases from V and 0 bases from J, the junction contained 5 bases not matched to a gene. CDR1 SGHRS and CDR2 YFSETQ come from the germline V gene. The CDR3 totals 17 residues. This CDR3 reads CASSWGTSGWSTDTQYF. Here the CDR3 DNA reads TGCGCCAGCAGCTGGGGGACTAGCGGGTGGAGCACAGATACGCAGTATTTT.

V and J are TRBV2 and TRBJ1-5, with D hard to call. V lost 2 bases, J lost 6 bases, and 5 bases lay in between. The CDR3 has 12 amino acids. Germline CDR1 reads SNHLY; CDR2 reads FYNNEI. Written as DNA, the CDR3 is TGTGCCAGCAGTGAACTTCCTCAGCCCCAGCATTTT. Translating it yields CASSELPQPQHF. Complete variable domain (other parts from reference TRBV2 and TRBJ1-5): EPEVTQTPSHQVTQMGQEVILRCVPISNHLYFYWYRQILGQKVEFLVSFYNNEISEKSEIFDDQFSVERPDGSNFTLKIRSTKLEDSAMYFCASSELPQPQHFGDGTRLSIL.

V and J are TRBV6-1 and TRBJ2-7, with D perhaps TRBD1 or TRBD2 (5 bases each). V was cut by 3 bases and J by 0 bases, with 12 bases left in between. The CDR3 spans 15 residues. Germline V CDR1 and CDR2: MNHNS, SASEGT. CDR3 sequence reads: CASSDGAAPSYEQYF. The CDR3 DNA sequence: TGTGCCAGCAGTGACGGGGCAGCTCCCTCCTACGAGCAGTACTTC.

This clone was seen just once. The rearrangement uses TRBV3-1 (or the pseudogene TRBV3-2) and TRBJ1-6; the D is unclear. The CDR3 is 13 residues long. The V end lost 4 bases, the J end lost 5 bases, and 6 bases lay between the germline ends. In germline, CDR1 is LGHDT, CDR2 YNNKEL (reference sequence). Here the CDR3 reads CASSLTDNSPLHF. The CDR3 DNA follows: TGTGCCAGCAGCCTCACAGATAATTCACCCCTCCACTTT.

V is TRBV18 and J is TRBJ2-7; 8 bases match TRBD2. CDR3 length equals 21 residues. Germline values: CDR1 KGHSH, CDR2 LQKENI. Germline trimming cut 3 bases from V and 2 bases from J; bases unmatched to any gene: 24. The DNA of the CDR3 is TGTGCCAGCTCACCGGCGAACCTCAATTCGTTTACTTTGCGGGAGGCCTACGAGCAGTACTTC. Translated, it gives CASSPANLNSFTLREAYEQYF.

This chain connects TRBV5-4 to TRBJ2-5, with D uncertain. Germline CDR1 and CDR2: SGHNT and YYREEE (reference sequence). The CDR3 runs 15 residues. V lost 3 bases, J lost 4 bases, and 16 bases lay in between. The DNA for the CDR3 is TGTGCCAGCAGCTCCCCAACCAGGACCCGAGAGACCCAGTACTTC. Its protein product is CASSSPTRTRETQYF.

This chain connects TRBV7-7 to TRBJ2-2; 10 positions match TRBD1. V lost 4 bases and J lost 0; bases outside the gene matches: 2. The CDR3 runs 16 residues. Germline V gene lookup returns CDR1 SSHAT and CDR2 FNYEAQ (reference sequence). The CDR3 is CASSSTGGTNTGELFF. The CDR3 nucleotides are TGTGCCAGCAGCTCGACAGGGGGCACGAACACCGGGGAGCTGTTTTTT.

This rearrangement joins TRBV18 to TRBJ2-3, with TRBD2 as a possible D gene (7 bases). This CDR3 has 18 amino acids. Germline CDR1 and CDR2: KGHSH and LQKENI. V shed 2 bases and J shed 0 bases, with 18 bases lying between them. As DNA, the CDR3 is TGTGCCAGCTCACCATGGTTGGATTCGGGGGGCAGCACAGATACGCAGTATTTT. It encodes CASSPWLDSGGSTDTQYF.

The CDR3 sequence: CASSLLAGYNEQFF. The CDR3 DNA reads as TGCGCCAGCAGCTTGTTGGCAGGCTACAATGAGCAGTTCTTC. This rearrangement joins TRBV5-1 to TRBJ2-1, with D unclear. Trimming shortened V by 1 base and J by 3 bases, and 8 bases separated the two germline ends. CDR3 size: 14 residues. Germline-derived CDR1 and CDR2 are SGHRS and YFSETQ.